The sequence of this TCR beta chain was determined in a study of T cells in Graves' hyperthyroidism and ophthalmopathy. Notes on the study in general: For ophthalmopathy, model prediction preceded onset by a median about 6.2 months. A 13 V-J signature model discriminated ophthalmopathy versus stable hyperthyroidism. Most thyroid clonotypes expanded above 0.001 were also detected in blood.

Note on this clonotype: Its antigen is unknown.

Amplified TCR beta CDR3 regions came from RNA transcripts. The HTBI primer set served for first-round RT-PCR of the TCR CDR3. TCRdb itself ran the multiplex PCR reads through MiXCR, one entry per CDR3 protein. The sample has hundreds of thousands of distinct CDR3 sequences; approximately 25% are singletons. Any patient presenting with uncontrolled infection, other autoimmune disease, pregnancy or lactation was left out. Germline values: CDR1 MNHNS, CDR2 SASEGT. The CDR3 is 15 residues long. Trimming removed 1 base from V and 5 bases from J, with 14 bases in between. This chain uses TRBV6-1 with TRBJ1-2; D unresolved. This receptor was taken from a man in his fifties with Graves' hyperthyroidism. Sample: blood. This CDR3 is CASSEVGAHRYGYTF. The CDR3 DNA sequence: TGTGCCAGCAGTGAAGTAGGCGCACACCGATATGGCTACACCTTC.